This entry features one T cell receptor (beta chain) sequence. What it binds is unknown. The sample belongs to a study of OX40 agonist ivuxolimab in advanced cancers. Study-level background: Every 2 weeks, patients got intravenous ivuxolimab at one of six dose levels (0.01-10 mg/kg). Averaging roughly 60 years in age, with a range of about 20 to 90, the cohort was about 86% male. Whole-study results and caveats: By week 6 at 0.1 to 3.0 mg/kg, blood CD4+ and CD8+ T cells had expanded clonally.

The table came from immunoSEQ multiplex PCR; TCRdb's copy has only in-frame clones and leaves some out. The profile shows 83,000 or so clones, 80% to 90% of them singletons. The V and J ends lost 7 bases and 5 bases respectively, with 11 bases between them. Germline V gene sequence: CDR1 SQVTM, CDR2 ANQGSEA. CDR3 length equals 11 residues. The chain employs TRBV29-1 and TRBJ1-1; unclear D gene. This sample comprised CD4+ or CD8+ T cells sorted from blood, obtained in a trial of the OX40 agonist ivuxolimab. The clonotype originates from an adult with an advanced solid tumor such as melanoma, head and neck, liver or kidney cancer. Written as DNA, the CDR3 is TGCAGCGCCCAATCTCGTACTGAAGCTTTCTTT. Translating gives CSAQSRTEAFF. The full variable domain, with the rest looked up from reference TRBV29-1 and TRBJ1-1, is SAVISQKPSRDICQRGTSLTIQCQVDSQVTMMFWYRQQPGQSLTLIATANQGSEATYESGFVIDKFPISRPNLTFSTLTVSNMSPEDSSIYLCSAQSRTEAFFGQGTRLTVV.